These 10 T cell receptor beta chains were sequenced from one sample in a study of patients and donors after allogeneic stem cell transplantation. TCRdb redid the calling of the RT-PCR reads with MiXCR, one entry per CDR3 protein. The top ten clones hold less than 40% of a sample with roughly 190,000 distinct CDR3 sequences, roughly 40% of them seen once. The specimen sequenced was blood, either unsorted or a sorted T cell fraction (not recorded which). The origin of the receptors is a human donor who was either an allogeneic HSCT recipient or a stem cell or donor lymphocyte infusion donor (not recorded which). It is not recorded whose cells these are; they may come from a transplant donor.

This clonotype appeared many times. This rearrangement joins TRBV6-5 to TRBJ1-1, with D unclear. V lost 4 bases, J lost 0 bases, and 6 bases lay in between. There are 13 residues in the CDR3. The germline CDR1 and CDR2 sequences are MNHEY and SVGAGI. This chain's CDR3 is CASSSDLNTEAFF. CDR3 nucleotide sequence: TGTGCCAGCAGTTCGGACCTGAACACTGAAGCTTTCTTT.

The chain links TRBV4-2 to TRBJ2-2; TRBD2 aligns across 13 bases. This CDR3 spans 19 amino acids. V gave up 3 bases and J gave up 5 bases; unmatched junction bases: 12. The germline CDR1 and CDR2 sequences are LGHNA and YNFKEQ. The CDR3, as DNA: TGTGCCAGCAGCCATCCCGGACTAGCGGGAGCTGGAAAAACCGGGGAGCTGTTTTTT. Protein product: CASSHPGLAGAGKTGELFF.

Here the CDR3 DNA reads TGTGCCAGCAGTTACGGGAACAGGGGGCGCGAGGAAGAGACCCAGTACTTC. Residues: CASSYGNRGREEETQYF. The V call is TRBV6-5, the J call TRBJ2-5; the match to TRBD1 covers 9 bases. The CDR3 totals 17 residues. CDR1 is MNHEY, CDR2 SVGAGI, per germline. V shed 2 bases and J 3 bases; nucleotides not matched to a gene: 10.

The chain links TRBV27 to TRBJ1-1; D gene uncertain. The V gene lost 3 bases and the J gene lost 4 bases, with 9 bases spanning the gap. From germline, CDR1 is MNHEY and CDR2 SMNVEV (reference sequence). The CDR3 length is 13 residues. For the CDR3, the DNA is TGTGCCAGCAGTTTTGGCCGGGGCACTGAAGCTTTCTTT. It specifies CASSFGRGTEAFF.

This sequence joins TRBV6-5 and TRBJ2-7; 9 bases align to TRBD2. Germline-derived CDR1 and CDR2 are MNHEY and SVGAGI. Trimming took 6 bases from V and 1 from J; bases not matched to a gene: 4. The CDR3 has 14 residues. The CDR3 loop is CASSHGLASYEQYF. CDR3 nucleotide sequence: TGTGCCAGCAGCCACGGACTAGCGTCCTACGAGCAGTACTTC.

The chain combines TRBV7-9 with TRBJ1-4, with D possibly matching TRBD1 (6 bases). Per the germline V gene, CDR1 is SEHNR and CDR2 is FQNEAQ (reference sequence). CDR3 length: 12 amino acids. Trimming shortened V by 8 bases and J by 8 bases, and 12 bases separated the two germline ends. CDR3 in amino acids: CASRDTAEKLFF. Here the CDR3 DNA reads TGTGCCAGCCGGGACACGGCCGAAAAACTGTTTTTT.

The chain couples TRBV28 to TRBJ1-3; possibly TRBD1 for D (5 bases). This CDR3 has 14 residues. Germline lookup yields CDR1 MDHEN and CDR2 SYDVKM. V shed 3 bases and J shed 0 bases, with 6 bases lying between them. The DNA for the CDR3 is TGTGCCAGCAGTTTCAGGGTCTCTGGAAACACCATATATTTT. Its translation is CASSFRVSGNTIYF.

The chain is built from TRBV28 and TRBJ1-5; TRBD1 might be the D (6 bases). The length of the CDR3 is 16 residues. V was clipped by 6 bases and J by 3 bases, with 18 bases between them. Germline CDR1 MDHEN, CDR2 SYDVKM. CDR3 in DNA: TGTGCCAGCAGCGGATTAGGGGGAACTTTCAATCAGCCCCAGCATTTT. Translated, it gives CASSGLGGTFNQPQHF. The entire variable domain, with the rest obtained from reference TRBV28 and TRBJ1-5, is as follows: DVKVTQSSRYLVKRTGEKVFLECVQDMDHENMFWYRQDPGLGLRLIYFSYDVKMKEKGDIPEGYSVSREKKERFSLILESASTNQTSMYLCASSGLGGTFNQPQHFGDGTRLSIL.

This clonotype was seen more than once but under ten times. The CDR3 region is CASSLEVPEAFF. Written as DNA, the CDR3 is TGTGCCAGCAGCTTAGAGGTGCCTGAAGCTTTCTTT. The chain couples TRBV7-9 to TRBJ1-1, with D unclear. Trimming removed 1 base at V and 6 bases at J, with 6 bases between. This CDR3 is 12 amino acids long. Germline V gene sequence: CDR1 SEHNR, CDR2 FQNEAQ (reference sequence).

This clonotype was observed a few times. J is TRBJ2-7 and V is TRBV9; D tentatively fits TRBD1 or TRBD2 (5 bases each). Trimming stripped 2 bases from V and 0 bases from J, with 9 bases between. CDR1 is SGDLS and CDR2 is YYNGEE in the germline V gene. The CDR3 contains 14 residues. The CDR3 sequence is CASSVGTVSYEQYF. CDR3 nucleotides: TGTGCCAGCAGCGTTGGGACGGTCTCCTACGAGCAGTACTTC.